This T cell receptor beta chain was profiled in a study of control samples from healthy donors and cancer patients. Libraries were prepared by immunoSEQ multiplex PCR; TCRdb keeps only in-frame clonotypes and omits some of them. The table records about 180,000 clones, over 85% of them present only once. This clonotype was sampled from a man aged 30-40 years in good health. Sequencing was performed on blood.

The CDR3 region is CAIKPPQGDGNTIYF. CDR3 sequence (DNA): TGTGCCATCAAGCCTCCTCAAGGGGATGGAAACACCATATATTTT. The chain joins TRBV10-3 to TRBJ1-3, with TRBD1 as a possible D gene (5 bases). From germline, CDR1 is ENHRY and CDR2 SYGVKD. There are 15 residues in the CDR3. V shed 7 bases and J shed 3 bases, with 16 bases lying between them.